The present T cell receptor beta chain was sequenced within a study of T cell responses to AZD1222 COVID-19 vaccine. The study's findings and limits: Breadth and depth of Spike-specific TCRs rose after two AZD1222 doses. The repertoires were collected only after the peak T cell response. Among those given AZD1222, only six were seropositive at baseline.

Assay: immunoSEQ multiplex PCR; the TCRdb copy retains only in-frame clones and omits some. The top ten hold roughly 2.9% of the sample, which has 130,000 to 150,000 clones, approximately 90% seen once. Regarding this clone: What it binds is unknown.

V lost 7 bases and J lost 1, with 7 bases in between. This CDR3 has 13 residues. CDR1 is SNHLY and CDR2 is FYNNEI in the germline V gene. The J gene is TRBJ2-2, the V gene TRBV2; D unresolved. Sequences were derived from peripheral blood, sampled on day 0 of MenACWY control vaccination. This receptor was obtained from an adult in good health. This chain's CDR3 is CASIRGNTGELFF. DNA for the CDR3: TGTGCCAGCATTAGAGGGAACACCGGGGAGCTGTTTTTT.